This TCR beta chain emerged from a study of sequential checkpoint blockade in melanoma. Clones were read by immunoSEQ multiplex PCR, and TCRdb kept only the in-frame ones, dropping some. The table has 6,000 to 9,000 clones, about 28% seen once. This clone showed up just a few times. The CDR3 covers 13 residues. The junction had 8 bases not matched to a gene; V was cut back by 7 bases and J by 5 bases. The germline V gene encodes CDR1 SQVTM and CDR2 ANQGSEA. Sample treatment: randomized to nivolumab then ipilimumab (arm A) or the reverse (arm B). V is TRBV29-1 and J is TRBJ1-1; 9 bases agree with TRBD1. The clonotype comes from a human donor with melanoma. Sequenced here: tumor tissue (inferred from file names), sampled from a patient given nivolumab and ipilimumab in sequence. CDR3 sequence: CSALRQGETEAFF. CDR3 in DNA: TGCAGCGCATTGCGACAGGGGGAGACTGAAGCTTTCTTT.